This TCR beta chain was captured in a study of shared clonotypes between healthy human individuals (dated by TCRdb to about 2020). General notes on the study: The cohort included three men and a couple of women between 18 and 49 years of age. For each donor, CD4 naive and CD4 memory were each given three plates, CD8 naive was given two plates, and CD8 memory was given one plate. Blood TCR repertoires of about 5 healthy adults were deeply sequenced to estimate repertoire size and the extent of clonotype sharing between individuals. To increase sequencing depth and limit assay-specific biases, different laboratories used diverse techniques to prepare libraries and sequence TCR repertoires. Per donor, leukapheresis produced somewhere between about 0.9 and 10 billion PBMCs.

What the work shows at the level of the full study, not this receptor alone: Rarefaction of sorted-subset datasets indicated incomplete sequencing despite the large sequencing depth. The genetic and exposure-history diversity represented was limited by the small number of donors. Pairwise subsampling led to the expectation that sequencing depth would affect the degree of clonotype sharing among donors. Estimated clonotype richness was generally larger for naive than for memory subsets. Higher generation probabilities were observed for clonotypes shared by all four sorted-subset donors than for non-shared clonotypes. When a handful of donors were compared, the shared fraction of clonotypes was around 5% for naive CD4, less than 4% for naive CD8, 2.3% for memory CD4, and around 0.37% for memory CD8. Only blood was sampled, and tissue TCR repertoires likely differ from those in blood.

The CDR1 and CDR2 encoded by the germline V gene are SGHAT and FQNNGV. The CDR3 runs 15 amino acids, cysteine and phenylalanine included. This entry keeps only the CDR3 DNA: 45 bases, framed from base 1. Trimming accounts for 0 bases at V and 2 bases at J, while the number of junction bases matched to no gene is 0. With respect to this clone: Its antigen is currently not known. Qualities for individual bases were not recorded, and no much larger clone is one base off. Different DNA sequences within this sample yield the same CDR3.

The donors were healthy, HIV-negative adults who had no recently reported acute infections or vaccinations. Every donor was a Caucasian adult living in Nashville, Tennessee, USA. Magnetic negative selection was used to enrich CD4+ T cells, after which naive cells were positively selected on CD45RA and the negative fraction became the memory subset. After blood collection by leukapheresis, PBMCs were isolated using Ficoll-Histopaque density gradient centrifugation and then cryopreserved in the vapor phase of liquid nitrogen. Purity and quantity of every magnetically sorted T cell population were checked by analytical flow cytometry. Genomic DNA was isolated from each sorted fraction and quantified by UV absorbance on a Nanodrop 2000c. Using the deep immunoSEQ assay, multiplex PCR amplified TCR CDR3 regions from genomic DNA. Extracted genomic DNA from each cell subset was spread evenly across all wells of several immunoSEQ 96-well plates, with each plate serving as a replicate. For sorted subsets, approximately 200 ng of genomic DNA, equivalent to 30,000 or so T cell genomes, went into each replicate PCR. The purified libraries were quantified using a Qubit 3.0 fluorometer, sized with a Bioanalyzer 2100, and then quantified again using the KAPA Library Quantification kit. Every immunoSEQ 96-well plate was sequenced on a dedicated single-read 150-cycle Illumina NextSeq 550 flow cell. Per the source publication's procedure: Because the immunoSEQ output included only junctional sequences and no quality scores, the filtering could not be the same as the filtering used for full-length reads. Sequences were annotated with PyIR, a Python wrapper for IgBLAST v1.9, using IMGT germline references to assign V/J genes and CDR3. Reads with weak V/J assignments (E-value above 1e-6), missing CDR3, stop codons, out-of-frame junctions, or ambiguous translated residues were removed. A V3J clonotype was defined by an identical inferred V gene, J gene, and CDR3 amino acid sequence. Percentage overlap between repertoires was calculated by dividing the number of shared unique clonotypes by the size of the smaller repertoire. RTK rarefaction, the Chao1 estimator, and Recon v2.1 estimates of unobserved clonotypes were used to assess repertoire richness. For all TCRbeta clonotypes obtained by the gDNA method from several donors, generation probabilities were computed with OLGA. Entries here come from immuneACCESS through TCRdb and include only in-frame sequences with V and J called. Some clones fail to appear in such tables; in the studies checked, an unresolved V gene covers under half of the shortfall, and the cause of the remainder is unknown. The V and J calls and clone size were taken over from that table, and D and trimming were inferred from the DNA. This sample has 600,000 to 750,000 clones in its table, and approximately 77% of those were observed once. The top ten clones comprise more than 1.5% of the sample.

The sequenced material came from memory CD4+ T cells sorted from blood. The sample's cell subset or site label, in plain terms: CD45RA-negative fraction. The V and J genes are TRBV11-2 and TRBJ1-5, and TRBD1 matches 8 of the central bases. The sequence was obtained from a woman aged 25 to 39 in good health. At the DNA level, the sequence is TGTGCCAGCAGCTTAGACAGGGGGCGCAATCAGCCCCAGCATTTT. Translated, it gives CASSLDRGRNQPQHF.